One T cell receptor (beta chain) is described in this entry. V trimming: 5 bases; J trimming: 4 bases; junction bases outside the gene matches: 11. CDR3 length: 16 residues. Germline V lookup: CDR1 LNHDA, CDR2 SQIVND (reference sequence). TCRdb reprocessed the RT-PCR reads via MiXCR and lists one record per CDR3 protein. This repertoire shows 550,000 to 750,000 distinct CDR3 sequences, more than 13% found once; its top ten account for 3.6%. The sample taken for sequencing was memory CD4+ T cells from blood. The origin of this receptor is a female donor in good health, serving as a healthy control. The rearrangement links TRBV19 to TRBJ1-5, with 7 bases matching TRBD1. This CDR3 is CASSDRRQGVNQPQHF. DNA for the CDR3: TGTGCCAGTAGTGACCGTCGACAGGGAGTTAATCAGCCCCAGCATTTT. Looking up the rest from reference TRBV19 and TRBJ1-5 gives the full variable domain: DGGITQSPKYLFRKEGQNVTLSCEQNLNHDAMYWYRQDPGQGLRLIYYSQIVNDFQKGDIAEGYSVSREKKESFPLTVTSAQKNPTAFYLCASSDRRQGVNQPQHFGDGTRLSIL.